This entry features one T cell receptor beta chain sequence. Its antigen is as yet unknown. The data originate from a study of OX40 agonist ivuxolimab in advanced cancers. Study context: Treatment received earlier with anti-PD-1, anti-PD-L1 or anti-CTLA-4 agents was allowed, and 40% had some. Three patients showed partial responses: one hepatocellular carcinoma and two cutaneous melanoma cases. Broader study findings: At doses 0.1 to 3.0 mg/kg, CD4+ and CD8+ clones expanded.

Some clones are missing from TCRdb's copy, which holds only in-frame ones; the method was immunoSEQ multiplex PCR. This sample has tens of thousands of clones; about 86% occur once, and the top ten carry roughly 1.5%. The V end lost 7 bases, the J end lost 1 base, and 9 bases lay between the germline ends. The CDR3 extends over 13 amino acids. The germline gives CDR1 MNHEY, CDR2 SVGAGI. This clonotype originated in an adult with an advanced solid tumor such as melanoma, head and neck, liver or kidney cancer. The V gene is TRBV6-5, the J gene TRBJ2-3, with no clear D. Source: CD4+ or CD8+ T cells sorted from blood, taken in a trial of the OX40 agonist ivuxolimab. This CDR3 is CASTTSGTDTQYF. CDR3 DNA sequence: TGTGCCAGCACCACCTCCGGCACAGATACGCAGTATTTT.